A selection of T cell receptor beta chains follows, all from one sample in a study of T cells in localized non-small cell lung cancer. Produced via immunoSEQ multiplex PCR; TCRdb's table is partial and in-frame only. The data contain 75,000 to 80,000 clones, approximately 80% of them singletons. Sequencing was performed on peripheral blood, taken before any cancer treatment. These receptors all come from a female donor over 55 with stage I lung adenocarcinoma. Both conserved end residues are part of each CDR3. D genes are given only for firm matches. For some rows the clone size is stated as once, few or many, or as a class when expanded; others skip it.

>TRBV25-1|TRBJ1-2|.|.
CASSEYDGWGHQRGYTF
TGTGCCAGCAGTGAATACGACGGTTGGGGACATCAGAGAGGCTACACCTTC
>TRBV6-5|TRBJ1-2|TRBD1|.
CASSSDGTGDYGYTF
TGTGCCAGCAGTTCCGACGGGACAGGGGACTATGGCTACACCTTC
>TRBV30|TRBJ1-2|.|.
CAWNRLLNGYTF
TGTGCCTGGAATAGACTCTTAAATGGCTACACCTTC
>TRBV5-1|TRBJ1-1|TRBD1|once
CASRRDRGLVGTEAFF
TGCGCCAGCAGAAGGGACAGGGGGCTTGTTGGCACTGAAGCTTTCTTT
>TRBV5-1|TRBJ2-5|TRBD2|few
CASSSVPGGGTQYF
TGCGCCAGCAGCTCAGTCCCAGGCGGGGGGACCCAGTACTTC
>TRBV30|TRBJ2-7|TRBD1|few
CAWSQLGQTDYEQYF
TGTGCCTGGAGTCAACTGGGACAGACTGACTACGAGCAGTACTTC
>TRBV7-2|TRBJ2-6|TRBD2|.
CASSTGLGRSGANVLTF
TGTGCCAGCAGCACCGGACTAGGGCGATCTGGGGCCAACGTCCTGACTTTC
>TRBV7-3|TRBJ2-3|TRBD2|.
CASSVLPGLAGVPPYF
TGTGCCAGCAGCGTACTCCCGGGACTAGCGGGGGTCCCTCCGTATTTT
>TRBV19|TRBJ1-1|TRBD1|.
CASRPNRGSGTEAFF
TGTGCCAGTAGACCGAACAGGGGATCGGGCACTGAAGCTTTCTTT
>TRBV5-6|TRBJ1-3|.|.
CASSLASLMGGNTIYF
TGTGCCAGCAGCTTGGCGTCTCTTATGGGCGGAAACACCATATATTTT
>TRBV5-6|TRBJ2-2|.|.
CASSFRQRTNTGELFF
TGTGCCAGCAGCTTTCGACAGCGTACGAACACCGGGGAGCTGTTTTTT
>TRBV7-8|TRBJ2-1|TRBD2|once
CASYSGRAPYNEQFF
TGTGCCAGCTATAGCGGGAGGGCCCCCTACAATGAGCAGTTCTTC
>TRBV27|TRBJ2-5|.|.
CASRGTRGSSETQYF
TGTGCCAGCAGGGGAACGCGAGGATCGTCAGAGACCCAGTACTTC
>TRBV5-4|TRBJ2-7|.|.
CASSFVDRNSYEQYF
TGTGCCAGCAGCTTTGTAGACCGGAACTCCTACGAGCAGTACTTC
>TRBV5-1|TRBJ2-2|TRBD1|.
CASSFRQGGHGELFF
TGCGCCAGCAGCTTCCGACAGGGGGGTCACGGGGAGCTGTTTTTT
>TRBV5-4|TRBJ2-5|TRBD2|.
CASSQGLSETQYF
TGTGCCAGCAGTCAGGGACTAAGTGAGACCCAGTACTTC
>TRBV5-1|TRBJ2-3|.|few
CASSAGHSTDTQYF
TGCGCCAGCAGCGCGGGACATTCCACAGATACGCAGTATTTT
>TRBV19|TRBJ2-7|.|once
CASSIIVQPLYEQYF
TGTGCCAGTAGTATAATCGTGCAGCCCCTCTACGAGCAGTACTTC
>TRBV28|TRBJ2-5|TRBD1|.
CASISMGQGGKTQYF
TGTGCCAGCATCTCAATGGGACAGGGGGGAAAGACCCAGTACTTC
>TRBV28|TRBJ1-2|.|many
CASSLAQRYGYTF
TGTGCCAGCAGTTTAGCCCAGAGGTATGGCTACACCTTC
>TRBV15|TRBJ1-2|.|once
CATSRDVALGRTF
TGTGCCACCAGCAGAGATGTGGCGCTGGGTCGCACCTTC
>TRBV7-2|TRBJ1-2|.|.
CASSRGRRESNYGYTF
TGTGCCAGCAGCCGAGGTAGGAGGGAATCTAACTATGGCTACACCTTC
>TRBV5-6|TRBJ1-5|.|.
CASSLGRQLNQPQHF
TGTGCCAGCAGCTTGGGCAGGCAACTCAATCAGCCCCAGCATTTT
>TRBV5-6|TRBJ1-1|.|.
CASSFTGREEAFF
TGTGCCAGCAGCTTTACAGGGCGAGAGGAAGCTTTCTTT